Below, 21 T cell receptor beta chains from the same sample are listed, as sequenced in a study of cytomegalovirus exposure and HLA in healthy donors. PCR used 60 Vbeta primers and 13 Jbeta primers. Clones were sequenced by immunoSEQ multiplex PCR, and TCRdb holds only the in-frame ones, with some missing. In the table there are roughly 190,000 clones, over 60% of which are singletons. Sequencing used PBMCs. The receptors were gathered from a woman aged 40 to 50 in good health and CMV-seronegative.

This clone appeared a single time. The chain combines TRBV27 with TRBJ1-2; D might be TRBD1 (6 bases). The germline gives CDR1 MNHEY, CDR2 SMNVEV (reference sequence). Trimming removed 2 bases from V and 3 bases from J, with 13 bases in between. The length of the CDR3 is 15 residues. The CDR3 sequence: CASSLAGGRDYGYTF. The DNA for the CDR3 is TGTGCCAGCAGTTTAGCGGGGGGCAGGGACTATGGCTACACCTTC.

The rearrangement links TRBV5-1 to TRBJ1-2, with a tentative D call TRBD1 (6 bases). V lost 5 bases and J 4 bases, leaving 15 bases between the germline ends. In germline, CDR1 is SGHRS, CDR2 YFSETQ. The CDR3 sequence is 14 residues long. CDR3 residues: CASSQSTGIYGYTF. The CDR3 region has the DNA TGCGCCAGCAGTCAAAGTACAGGGATCTATGGCTACACCTTC. Using reference TRBV5-1 and TRBJ1-2 for the parts outside the CDR3, the full variable domain is KAGVTQTPRYLIKTRGQQVTLSCSPISGHRSVSWYQQTPGQGLQFLFEYFSETQRNKGNFPGRFSGRQFSNSRSEMNVSTLELGDSALYLCASSQSTGIYGYTFGSGTRLTVV.

The chain links TRBV30 to TRBJ2-1; 7 bases agree with TRBD2. Germline loops: CDR1 GTSNPN, CDR2 SVGIG (reference sequence). With V trimmed by 4 bases and J by 8 bases, 8 bases remained unmatched. The CDR3 runs to 13 residues. The chain's CDR3 is CAWKAGPHHEQFF. CDR3 nucleotides: TGTGCCTGGAAAGCGGGGCCACACCATGAGCAGTTCTTC.

The CDR3 reads CASSLRGSGNTIYF. The CDR3 bases are TGTGCCAGCAGCCTCAGAGGCTCTGGAAACACCATATATTTT. The chain employs TRBV9 and TRBJ1-3, with D unresolved. Germline V gives CDR1 SGDLS, CDR2 YYNGEE. The CDR3 is 14 amino acids. V shed 4 bases and J shed 0 bases, with 8 bases lying between them.

This clone was detected a few times. This chain uses TRBV6-1 with TRBJ2-1; 11 bases agree with TRBD2. This CDR3 has 15 amino acids. Germline values: CDR1 MNHNS, CDR2 SASEGT. The V and J ends lost 4 bases and 5 bases, in that order; junction bases with no gene match: 4. In nucleotides, the CDR3 is TGTGCCAGCAGTGTACTAGCGGGAGTGAACAATGAGCAGTTCTTC. Amino acids: CASSVLAGVNNEQFF.

The chain links TRBV7-3 to TRBJ2-2; 9 bases fit TRBD2. The CDR3 is 17 amino acids. Germline loops: CDR1 SGHTA, CDR2 FQGTGA. Trimming removed 5 bases from V and 0 bases from J; junction bases left unmatched: 7. CDR3 nucleotide sequence: TGTGCCAGCAGCCCAAAGGCTAGCGGGGCGAACACCGGGGAGCTGTTTTTT. It translates to CASSPKASGANTGELFF. The variable domain in full, completed from reference TRBV7-3 and TRBJ2-2, reads GAGVSQTPSNKVTEKGKYVELRCDPISGHTALYWYRQSLGQGPEFLIYFQGTGAADDSGLPNDRFFAVRPEGSVSTLKIQRTERGDSAVYLCASSPKASGANTGELFFGEGSRLTVL.

The chain couples TRBV5-1 to TRBJ2-7, with 12 nucleotides matching TRBD1. Losses at the gene ends were 4 bases for V and 7 bases for J; bases not matched to a gene: 6. Germline CDR1 SGHRS, CDR2 YFSETQ. This CDR3 region has 14 residues. The CDR3 nucleotides are TGCGCCAGCAGCCCGGGACAGGGGGCCAGGGAGCAGTACTTC. It encodes CASSPGQGAREQYF. Together with reference TRBV5-1 and TRBJ2-7, the CDR3 gives the full variable domain: KAGVTQTPRYLIKTRGQQVTLSCSPISGHRSVSWYQQTPGQGLQFLFEYFSETQRNKGNFPGRFSGRQFSNSRSEMNVSTLELGDSALYLCASSPGQGAREQYFGPGTRLTVT.

This chain connects TRBV5-1 to TRBJ2-1; 7 nucleotides match TRBD2. Losses at the gene ends were 9 bases for V and 6 bases for J; bases not matched to a gene: 12. This CDR3 region has 14 residues. The germline V gene has CDR1 SGHRS and CDR2 YFSETQ. The CDR3 sequence: CATRDYPTTNEQFF. The CDR3 DNA sequence: TGCGCCACCCGGGACTACCCAACCACCAATGAGCAGTTCTTC. Full variable domain (remainder filled in from reference TRBV5-1 and TRBJ2-1): KAGVTQTPRYLIKTRGQQVTLSCSPISGHRSVSWYQQTPGQGLQFLFEYFSETQRNKGNFPGRFSGRQFSNSRSEMNVSTLELGDSALYLCATRDYPTTNEQFFGPGTRLTVL.

The chain joins TRBV7-9 to TRBJ2-1, with TRBD2 matching 10 bases. The V gene's germline CDR1 is SEHNR and CDR2 FQNEAQ (reference sequence). CDR3 length: 18 residues. J gave up 4 bases and V 3 bases, and 12 bases lay outside the gene matches. CDR3 sequence: CASSFFGGGLAEYNEQFF. The CDR3 DNA reads TGTGCCAGCAGCTTCTTTGGCGGCGGACTAGCGGAGTACAATGAGCAGTTCTTC.

This clone was counted a few times. This sequence joins TRBV12-5 and TRBJ1-2; tentative D call: TRBD1 (5 bases). The CDR3 is made up of 13 amino acids. Trimming took off 5 bases at V and 4 bases at J, with 11 bases between the two ends. Germline assignment: CDR1 LGHNT and CDR2 FRNRAP. CDR3 amino acids: CASGPGQVYGYTF. The DNA of the CDR3 is TGTGCTAGTGGTCCAGGGCAAGTCTATGGCTACACCTTC.

This sequence joins TRBV6-5 and TRBJ1-1; tentatively, D is TRBD1 (5 bases). V was pared by 7 bases and J by 1 base, with 13 bases between. From germline, CDR1 is MNHEY and CDR2 SVGAGI. The CDR3 runs 14 residues. This chain's CDR3 is CASMGRAQNTEAFF. The DNA of the CDR3 is TGTGCCAGCATGGGCAGGGCTCAGAACACTGAAGCTTTCTTT.

This sequence joins TRBV6-1 and TRBJ2-1; D is possibly TRBD1 (6 bases). CDR1 is MNHNS, CDR2 SASEGT, per germline. Trimming took 7 bases from V and 2 from J, leaving 12 bases between them. The CDR3 runs 14 residues. The CDR3 sequence: CASTRDKAYNEQFF. The CDR3 nucleotides read TGTGCCAGCACCCGGGACAAAGCCTACAATGAGCAGTTCTTC.

Points on this clone: One junction end does not reproduce the germline sequence, and a read error may be involved. The chain is built from TRBV7-9 and TRBJ2-5; tentatively, D is TRBD2 (6 bases). CDR1 SEHNR and CDR2 FQNEAQ come from the germline V gene (reference sequence). CDR3 length: 16 amino acids. CDR3 sequence: CSSSLPRRDFQETQYF. For the CDR3, the DNA is TGTTCCAGCAGCCTCCCCCGCCGGGACTTTCAAGAGACCCAGTACTTC. The full variable domain, completed using reference TRBV7-9 and TRBJ2-5, is DTGVSQNPRHKITKRGQNVTFRCDPISEHNRLYWYRQTLGQGPEFLTYFQNEAQLEKSRLLSDRFSAERPKGSFSTLEIQRTEQGDSAMYLCSSSLPRRDFQETQYFGPGTRLLVL.

This rearrangement joins TRBV19 to TRBJ2-1; 7 positions agree with TRBD2. Germline CDR1 is LNHDA and CDR2 is SQIVND (reference sequence). There are 14 residues in the CDR3. V gave up 3 bases and J gave up 7 bases; unmatched junction bases: 6. DNA of the CDR3: TGTGCCAGTAGTATCGGCGGGAGCCAGAATGAGCAGTTCTTC. Encoded protein: CASSIGGSQNEQFF.

This chain links TRBV7-2 with TRBJ2-1, with a possible D match to TRBD2 (6 bases). The CDR3 is 16 residues long. Germline CDR1 and CDR2: SGHTA and FQGNSA. Trimming shortened V by 5 bases and J by 0 bases, and 14 bases separated the two germline ends. The CDR3 nucleotides read TGTGCCAGCAGCCGGCAGGCGGGACTCTCCTACAATGAGCAGTTCTTC. It specifies CASSRQAGLSYNEQFF.

The J gene is TRBJ2-7, the V gene TRBV5-1; 8 positions agree with TRBD1. CDR3 size: 14 residues. V shed 4 bases, J shed 2 bases, and the junction held 5 bases outside the gene matches. Per the germline V gene, CDR1 is SGHRS and CDR2 is YFSETQ. CDR3 nucleotide sequence: TGCGCCAGCAGCCAAGGGACAGGTCCCTACGAGCAGTACTTC. This codes for CASSQGTGPYEQYF.

V and J are TRBV5-8 and TRBJ2-7, with D possibly TRBD1 on 6 matching bases. Trimming cost V 7 bases and J 5 bases, with 25 bases left between them. The germline CDR1 and CDR2 sequences are SGHTS and YDEGEE. The CDR3 consists of 16 residues. This chain's CDR3 is CASSYSGRGIRNEQYV. In nucleotides, the CDR3 is TGTGCCAGCTCCTACTCGGGCAGGGGAATTCGGAACGAGCAGTACGTC.

The chain links TRBV28 to TRBJ2-1, with 8 bases aligning to TRBD2. Germline trimming cut 7 bases from V and 2 bases from J; bases unmatched to any gene: 16. Germline CDR1 is MDHEN and CDR2 is SYDVKM. This CDR3 is 18 amino acids long. This CDR3 reads CASTPRPYSGSTYNEQFF. The CDR3 DNA reads TGTGCCAGCACCCCTCGACCGTACAGCGGGAGCACCTACAATGAGCAGTTCTTC.

CDR3 loop: CASSIAGYRSETQYF. In nucleotides, the CDR3 is TGTGCCAGTAGTATTGCCGGGTACCGGTCGGAGACCCAGTACTTC. This chain connects TRBV19 to TRBJ2-5, with D hard to call. The CDR3 consists of 15 residues. Trimming pared 3 bases from V and 5 bases from J, leaving 16 bases between. Per germline, CDR1 LNHDA and CDR2 SQIVND (reference sequence).

Written as DNA, the CDR3 is TGTGCCAGCAGTCGCGCACTAGGGTATGGCTACACCTTC. This encodes CASSRALGYGYTF. The rearrangement links TRBV2 to TRBJ1-2; no firm D call. The CDR3 totals 13 residues. Germline loops: CDR1 SNHLY, CDR2 FYNNEI. The V gene lost 5 bases and the J gene lost 5 bases, with 12 bases spanning the gap.

This clone was detected once. This chain links TRBV7-9 with TRBJ1-2; TRBD1 agrees at 7 bases. V shed 1 base, J shed 5 bases, and the junction held 10 bases outside the gene matches. Germline-derived CDR1 and CDR2 are SEHNR and FQNEAQ (reference sequence). CDR3 length: 16 residues. CDR3 region: CASSLGGNRGRYGYTF. CDR3 nucleotides: TGTGCCAGCAGCTTAGGGGGGAACAGGGGAAGGTATGGCTACACCTTC. Full variable domain (remainder filled in from reference TRBV7-9 and TRBJ1-2): DTGVSQNPRHKITKRGQNVTFRCDPISEHNRLYWYRQTLGQGPEFLTYFQNEAQLEKSRLLSDRFSAERPKGSFSTLEIQRTEQGDSAMYLCASSLGGNRGRYGYTFGSGTRLTVV.